This T cell receptor (beta chain) was profiled in a study of cytomegalovirus exposure and HLA in healthy donors. PCR employed 60 Vbeta and 13 Jbeta primers. Measured with immunoSEQ multiplex PCR; TCRdb has only the in-frame clones, and not every one. Among about 160,000 clones listed, about 81% were seen once. Germline V gene sequence: CDR1 SGHNT, CDR2 YYREEE (reference sequence). CDR3 size: 15 residues. The V end lost 4 bases, the J end lost 0 bases, and 13 bases lay between the germline ends. This receptor was obtained from a woman younger than 35 in good health and CMV-seronegative. The source material was PBMCs. The chain has TRBV5-4 and TRBJ1-2, with D unclear. CDR3 residues: CASSPAGLANYGYTF. CDR3 in DNA: TGTGCCAGCAGCCCCGCCGGACTCGCTAACTATGGCTACACCTTC.